These T cell receptor beta chains were read from a single sample in a study of CD8 T cells in Susac syndrome. TCRdb re-called the immunoSEQ multiplex PCR reads with MiXCR, one entry per CDR3 protein. There are about 430,000 distinct CDR3 sequences in the sample; 85% occur only once, and roughly 0.1% lies in the top ten. Source material: CD8+ T cells from PBMCs. These receptors were collected from a human donor with multiple sclerosis. Each CDR3 is given with its conserved first and last residue. Fields, in order: CDR3 protein, J gene, V gene.

CATDRDYEQYF TRBJ2-7 TRBV30
CASSYYQQGDTEAFF TRBJ1-1 TRBV5-1
CASTSLWDSSYEQYF TRBJ2-7 TRBV28
CASSSGTSGRHYNEQFF TRBJ2-1 TRBV7-9
CASSAYRGTMDEQYF TRBJ2-7 TRBV6-1
CASSRLAEYNEQFF TRBJ2-1 TRBV4-2
CASSLDPVTSLETQHF TRBJ2-5 TRBV7-2
CAWSRGVEAFF TRBJ1-1 TRBV30
CASSPTEGGQGLYEQYF TRBJ2-7 TRBV3-1
CSVKGQSNYGYTF TRBJ1-2 TRBV29-1
CASIPDREGGETQYF TRBJ2-5 TRBV6-1
CASSLLDNTGELFF TRBJ2-2 TRBV5-1
CASSPLSSGSSQYF TRBJ2-3 TRBV13
CSALGQGANYGYTF TRBJ1-2 TRBV20-1
CASSVAGLNTEAFF TRBJ1-1 TRBV6-1
CASLSGGGYNEQFF TRBJ2-1 TRBV3-1
CASGLAGNIYEQYF TRBJ2-7 TRBV27
CASSQGTRSNEQYF TRBJ2-7 TRBV4-1
CASTLLAGAPGELFF TRBJ2-2 TRBV2
CASRLYNEQFF TRBJ2-1 TRBV7-9
CASSFSQGHYEQYF TRBJ2-7 TRBV12-3/TRBV12-4
CASSYRPGQKVSEAFF TRBJ1-1 TRBV7-9
CASSRQGPNTEAFF TRBJ1-1 TRBV27
CSFTEGDYEQYF TRBJ2-7 TRBV29-1
CASSPYVGENTEAFF TRBJ1-1 TRBV28
CASSGRTSDYNEQFF TRBJ2-1 TRBV4-1
CASSLTGQGAYEQYF TRBJ2-7 TRBV28
CATSNRERRAFF TRBJ1-1 TRBV15
CASRSGIGGAEQYF TRBJ2-7 TRBV5-5
CSVESPTGRNTGELFF TRBJ2-2 TRBV29-1
CASSPVGGMVTGELFF TRBJ2-2 TRBV5-1
CASSLVLQGSSLYYEQYF TRBJ2-7 TRBV7-2
CASSQDPGPQGPLHF TRBJ1-6 TRBV4-1
CASSLIPASTYEQYF TRBJ2-7 TRBV28
CAISEVSGGTDTQYF TRBJ2-3 TRBV10-3
CASSLHKNTEAFF TRBJ1-1 TRBV11-1
CASSQGQWTGENTEAFF TRBJ1-1 TRBV4-1
CASSGGYNTDTQYF TRBJ2-3 TRBV18
CATKDALMNTEAFF TRBJ1-1 TRBV19
CASFTDTQYF TRBJ2-3 TRBV2
CASSLSSGRSYNEQFF TRBJ2-1 TRBV27
CASSQDTGTVGTDTQYF TRBJ2-3 TRBV3-1
CAWSGVGFTYGYTF TRBJ1-2 TRBV30
CSVENRDRAYGYTF TRBJ1-2 TRBV29-1
CSVEGDRETYNEQFF TRBJ2-1 TRBV29-1
CASSPYPTSAGGLGNEQFF TRBJ2-1 TRBV12-3/TRBV12-4
CASSYISGAGVNTQYF TRBJ2-3 TRBV27